The sequence of this T cell receptor (beta chain) was determined in a study of CD8 T cells in Susac syndrome. The CDR3 spans 15 residues. With 1 base clipped from V and 6 bases from J, the junction kept 6 bases outside the gene matches. Relapsing-remitting disease, either stable or active, was present in the multiple sclerosis controls, who were treatment-naive patients. FACS was used to enrich TEMRA cells, whereas the CD8+ and CD4+ T cells were obtained by negative isolation. Random hexamers primed reverse transcription of roughly 0.5 to 1 ug RNA. TCRdb processed the immunoSEQ multiplex PCR reads anew with MiXCR; each CDR3 protein has one entry. The sample lists about 210,000 distinct CDR3 sequences; 95% were seen once.

The chain uses TRBV12-3 or TRBV12-4 and TRBJ2-1; 7 bases map to TRBD2. This sequence originates from a human donor with multiple sclerosis. The sample consisted of CD4+ T cells from PBMCs. The CDR3, as DNA: TGTGCCAGCAGTTTAGGGCGGGGGATAGGCAATGAGCAGTTCTTC. Its translation is CASSLGRGIGNEQFF.